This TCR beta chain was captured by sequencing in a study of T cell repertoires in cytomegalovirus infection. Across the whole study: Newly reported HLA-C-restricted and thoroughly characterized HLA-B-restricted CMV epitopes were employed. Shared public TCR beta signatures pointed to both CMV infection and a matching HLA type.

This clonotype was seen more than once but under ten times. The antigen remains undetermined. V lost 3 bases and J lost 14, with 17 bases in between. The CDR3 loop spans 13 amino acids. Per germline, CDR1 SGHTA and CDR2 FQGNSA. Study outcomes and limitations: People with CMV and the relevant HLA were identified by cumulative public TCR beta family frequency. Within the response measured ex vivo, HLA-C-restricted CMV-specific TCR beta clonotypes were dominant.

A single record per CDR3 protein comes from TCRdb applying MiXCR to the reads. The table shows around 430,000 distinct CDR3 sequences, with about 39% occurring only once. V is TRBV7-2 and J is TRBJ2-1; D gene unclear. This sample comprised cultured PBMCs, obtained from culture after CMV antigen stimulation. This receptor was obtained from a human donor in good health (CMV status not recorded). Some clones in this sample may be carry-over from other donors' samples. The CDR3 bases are TGTGCCAGCAGCTTCGGGTATTCGGGTGGTAAGTTCTTC. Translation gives CASSFGYSGGKFF.